This passage covers 18 T cell receptor beta chains from one sample sequenced in a study of blood T cell repertoires in COVID-19. The protocol was immunoSEQ multiplex PCR, while the TCRdb copy is restricted to in-frame clones and leaves out a portion. Of hundreds of thousands of clones in the sample, roughly 90% were seen once. The sequenced sample was peripheral blood. All receptors derive from a man in his sixties with COVID-19, enrolled during active disease.

The V and J genes are TRBV18 and TRBJ2-7, with 8 nucleotides matching TRBD2. Germline CDR1 is KGHSH and CDR2 is LQKENI. The CDR3 extends over 15 amino acids. V was pared by 6 bases and J by 5 bases, with 12 bases of the junction left unmatched. DNA of the CDR3: TGTGCCAGCTCCCCAACCGGGGGGGAAGGACACGAGCAGTACTTC. Residues: CASSPTGGEGHEQYF.

The V gene is TRBV2, the J gene TRBJ2-7; D remains ambiguous. The CDR3 has 14 amino acids. Trimming pared 11 bases from V and 0 bases from J, leaving 17 bases between. The germline V gene has CDR1 SNHLY and CDR2 FYNNEI. CDR3 bases: TGTGCCCCCCGCCGCGACATTTACTCCTACGAGCAGTACTTC. Amino acid sequence: CAPRRDIYSYEQYF.

This clone was seen just once. This chain connects TRBV6-5 to TRBJ1-1; D is perhaps TRBD1 (6 bases). The CDR3 extends over 16 amino acids. V lost 0 bases and J lost 7, with 18 bases in between. CDR1 and CDR2 from the germline V gene are MNHEY and SVGAGI. The CDR3 protein is CASSYSNGGERVEAFF. The DNA of the CDR3 is TGTGCCAGCAGTTACTCGAATGGGGGCGAACGGGTTGAAGCTTTCTTT.

The rearrangement uses TRBV7-3 and TRBJ2-7; D is uncertain. V shed 5 bases and J shed 4 bases, with 12 bases lying between them. The germline gives CDR1 SGHTA, CDR2 FQGTGA. This CDR3 comprises 13 residues. This CDR3 reads CASSPSGQYEQYF. The CDR3 region has the DNA TGTGCCAGCAGCCCCTCGGGTCAGTACGAGCAGTACTTC.

The gene calls are TRBV2 and TRBJ2-2; the D gene is possibly TRBD2 (6 bases). The CDR3 is 14 residues long. Trimming stripped 7 bases from V and 1 base from J, with 10 bases between. CDR1 SNHLY and CDR2 FYNNEI come from the germline V gene. The CDR3 DNA reads as TGTGCCAGCACCAAGACTAGGAACACCGGGGAGCTGTTTTTT. This translates into CASTKTRNTGELFF.

The chain uses TRBV5-4 and TRBJ2-5; 7 bases map to TRBD1. Trimming took 6 bases from V and 5 from J; bases not matched to a gene: 7. Germline V lookup: CDR1 SGHNT, CDR2 YYREEE (reference sequence). CDR3 size: 13 residues. CDR3 in DNA: TGTGCCAGCACCTCAGGGGGTGGTGAGACCCAGTACTTC. Protein product: CASTSGGGETQYF.

The CDR3: CASSQARGTAYNEQFF. DNA for the CDR3: TGTGCCAGCAGCCAAGCCCGGGGGACCGCCTACAATGAGCAGTTCTTC. The rearrangement uses TRBV3-1 (or the pseudogene TRBV3-2) and TRBJ2-1; TRBD2 might be the D (6 bases). The CDR3 runs 16 residues. Germline V gene data show CDR1 as LGHDT and CDR2 as YNNKEL (reference sequence). Trimming removed 1 base from V and 2 bases from J, with 12 bases in between.

The rearrangement uses TRBV28 and TRBJ1-6; possibly TRBD1 for D (5 bases). With 6 bases removed from V and 0 bases from J, the gap between germline ends came to 9 bases. CDR3 size: 15 residues. Germline CDR1 reads MDHEN; CDR2 reads SYDVKM. CDR3 nucleotides: TGTGCCAGCAGAAGGGGCAGCTCCTATAATTCACCCCTCCACTTT. It translates to CASRRGSSYNSPLHF.

This chain links TRBV7-9 with TRBJ2-1; 11 nucleotides match TRBD1. The germline V gene has CDR1 SEHNR and CDR2 FQNEAQ (reference sequence). Trimming at V came to 6 bases and at J to 10 bases, leaving 11 bases not matched to a gene. The CDR3 spans 15 residues. DNA for the CDR3: TGTGCCAGCAGGGACCGGACAGGGGGCCCTTTGGAGCAGTTCTTC. It encodes CASRDRTGGPLEQFF.

The rearrangement joins TRBV6-5 to TRBJ1-6, with TRBD1 matching 11 bases. This CDR3 comprises 14 residues. Germline CDR1 is MNHEY and CDR2 is SVGAGI. V lost 6 bases, J lost 9 bases, and 4 bases stayed unmatched. This CDR3 reads CASRTGQGGSPLHF. The DNA of the CDR3 is TGTGCCAGCAGAACGGGACAGGGGGGTTCACCCCTCCACTTT.

This clone has only one observation. V and J are TRBV7-9 and TRBJ1-2, with a weak D call TRBD1 (5 bases). The CDR3 length is 13 residues. Germline assignment: CDR1 SEHNR and CDR2 FQNEAQ (reference sequence). Trimming took 6 bases from V and 2 from J, leaving 10 bases between them. CDR3 sequence reads: CASSRDRNYGYTF. The CDR3 DNA reads as TGTGCCAGCAGTCGAGACAGAAACTATGGCTACACCTTC.

The gene calls are TRBV5-1 and TRBJ2-3; TRBD1 is a possible D gene (6 bases). This CDR3 has 16 amino acids. Trimming left V 5 bases short and J 0 bases short, with 16 bases between. From germline, CDR1 is SGHRS and CDR2 YFSETQ. The chain's CDR3 is CASRRRGGPSTDTQYF. In DNA, the CDR3 is TGCGCCAGCAGGCGTAGAGGGGGTCCTAGCACAGATACGCAGTATTTT.

The rearrangement uses TRBV12-5 and TRBJ2-3; the match to TRBD1 covers 7 bases. The CDR3 length is 13 residues. V lost 9 bases to trimming and J lost 0 bases; unmatched junction nucleotides: 3. The germline V gene has CDR1 LGHNT and CDR2 FRNRAP. The CDR3 region has the DNA TGTGCTAGCCAACAGGGGAGCACAGATACGCAGTATTTT. This encodes CASQQGSTDTQYF. Variable domain in full (rest from reference TRBV12-5 and TRBJ2-3): DARVTQTPRHKVTEMGQEVTMRCQPILGHNTVFWYRQTMMQGLELLAYFRNRAPLDDSGMPKDRFSAEMPDATLATLKIQPSEPRDSAVYFCASQQGSTDTQYFGPGTRLTVL.

As regards this clone: In the same sample, other DNA sequences code for this CDR3. The chain couples TRBV12-3 or TRBV12-4 to TRBJ1-2; 8 positions match TRBD1. The CDR3 has 11 amino acids. V lost 9 bases to trimming and J lost 5 bases; unmatched junction nucleotides: 2. CDR3 sequence: CASGQGYGYTF. In DNA, the CDR3 is TGTGCCAGTGGACAGGGTTATGGCTACACCTTC.

This sequence joins TRBV29-1 and TRBJ1-3; 7 bases fit TRBD1. The CDR3 has 14 amino acids. The germline CDR1 and CDR2 sequences are SQVTM and ANQGSEA. Losses at the gene ends were 6 bases for V and 4 bases for J; bases not matched to a gene: 9. The CDR3 is CSVDEGGSGNTIYF. The CDR3 DNA is TGCAGCGTAGACGAAGGGGGCTCAGGAAACACCATATATTTT. Supplemented by reference TRBV29-1 and TRBJ1-3, the full variable domain reads SAVISQKPSRDICQRGTSLTIQCQVDSQVTMMFWYRQQPGQSLTLIATANQGSEATYESGFVIDKFPISRPNLTFSTLTVSNMSPEDSSIYLCSVDEGGSGNTIYFGEGSWLTVV.

The chain's CDR3 is CASSQDRGGWDTQYF. In nucleotides, the CDR3 is TGTGCCAGCAGCCAAGATCGCGGAGGCTGGGATACGCAGTATTTT. The chain combines TRBV3-1 (or the pseudogene TRBV3-2) with TRBJ2-3; TRBD2 is a possible D gene (5 bases). Germline CDR1 and CDR2: LGHDT and YNNKEL (reference sequence). CDR3 length: 15 amino acids. Trimming removed 0 bases at V and 6 bases at J, with 13 bases between.

The gene calls are TRBV15 and TRBJ1-2; possibly TRBD1 for D (6 bases). With 0 bases removed from V and 4 bases from J, the gap between germline ends came to 12 bases. Germline V gives CDR1 LNHNV, CDR2 YYDKDF (reference sequence). The CDR3 runs 15 residues. The CDR3 loop reads CATSRDRTAFYGYTF. The CDR3 DNA is TGTGCCACCAGCAGAGACCGGACAGCCTTCTATGGCTACACCTTC.

The chain employs TRBV9 and TRBJ1-2, with a tentative D call TRBD1 (5 bases). The CDR3 sequence is 13 residues long. Between the trimmed V and J ends, which lost 0 bases and 8 bases, there was a span of 11 bases. In germline, CDR1 is SGDLS, CDR2 YYNGEE. CDR3 in DNA: TGTGCCAGCAGCGTAGCGGCAGGGCTCGGCTACACCTTC. It encodes CASSVAAGLGYTF.